This T cell receptor beta chain stems from a study of cytomegalovirus exposure and HLA in healthy donors. Study-level results: A previous analysis found most TCR beta V segments productive roughly 90% or roughly 30% of the time. On later analysis, the bulk of CMV-associated TCR beta chains appeared to be HLA-restricted.

With regard to this clone: Its antigen is undetermined.

PCR used 60 Vbeta primers and 13 Jbeta primers. Clones were read by immunoSEQ multiplex PCR, and TCRdb kept only the in-frame ones, dropping some. The sample yields over 90,000 clones, roughly 74% seen once. CDR1 and CDR2 (germline): LNHNV, YYDKDF (reference sequence). V gave up 4 bases and J gave up 3 bases, with 7 bases separating them. The CDR3 has 13 amino acids. V is TRBV15 and J is TRBJ1-5, with a tentative D call TRBD1 (5 bases). The sequence was obtained from a woman between 70 and 85 years old in good health and CMV-seropositive. The sample taken for sequencing was PBMCs. The CDR3 is CATSTRVNQPQHF. The CDR3 region has the DNA TGTGCCACCAGCACCAGGGTCAATCAGCCCCAGCATTTT.